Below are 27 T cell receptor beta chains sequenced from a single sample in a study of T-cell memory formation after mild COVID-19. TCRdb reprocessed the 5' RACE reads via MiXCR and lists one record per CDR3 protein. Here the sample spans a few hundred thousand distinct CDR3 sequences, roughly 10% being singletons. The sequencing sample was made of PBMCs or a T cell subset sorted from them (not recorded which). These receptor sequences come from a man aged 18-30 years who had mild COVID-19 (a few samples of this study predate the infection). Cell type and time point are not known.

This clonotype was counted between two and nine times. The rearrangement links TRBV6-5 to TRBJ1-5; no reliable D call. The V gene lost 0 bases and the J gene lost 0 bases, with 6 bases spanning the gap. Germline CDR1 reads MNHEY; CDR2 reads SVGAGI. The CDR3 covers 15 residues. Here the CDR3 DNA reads TGTGCCAGCAGTTACTCGTGGGCTAGCAATCAGCCCCAGCATTTT. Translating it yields CASSYSWASNQPQHF.

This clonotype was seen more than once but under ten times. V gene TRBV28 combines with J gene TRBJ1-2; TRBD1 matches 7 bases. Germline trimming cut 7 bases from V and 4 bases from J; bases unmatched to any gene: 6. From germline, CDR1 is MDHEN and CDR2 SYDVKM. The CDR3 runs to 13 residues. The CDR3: CASNVGQVYGYTF. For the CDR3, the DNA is TGTGCCAGCAACGTAGGACAGGTCTATGGCTACACCTTC.

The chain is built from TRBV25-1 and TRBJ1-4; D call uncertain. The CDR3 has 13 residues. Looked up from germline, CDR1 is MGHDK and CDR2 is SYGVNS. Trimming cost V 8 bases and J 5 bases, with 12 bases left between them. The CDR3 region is CASCRTSNEKLFF. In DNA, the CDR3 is TGTGCCAGCTGCCGAACCTCCAATGAAAAACTGTTTTTT. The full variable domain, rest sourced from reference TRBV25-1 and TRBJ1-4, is EADIYQTPRYLVIGTGKKITLECSQTMGHDKMYWYQQDPGMELHLIHYSYGVNSTEKGDLSSESTVSRIRTEHFPLTLESARPSHTSQYLCASCRTSNEKLFFGSGTQLSVL.

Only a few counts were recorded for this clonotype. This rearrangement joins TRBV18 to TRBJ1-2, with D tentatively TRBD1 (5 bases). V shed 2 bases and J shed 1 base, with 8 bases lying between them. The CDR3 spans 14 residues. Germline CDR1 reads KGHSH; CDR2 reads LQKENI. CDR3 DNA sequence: TGTGCCAGCTCACCAGGGGCCATTAACTATGGCTACACCTTC. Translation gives CASSPGAINYGYTF.

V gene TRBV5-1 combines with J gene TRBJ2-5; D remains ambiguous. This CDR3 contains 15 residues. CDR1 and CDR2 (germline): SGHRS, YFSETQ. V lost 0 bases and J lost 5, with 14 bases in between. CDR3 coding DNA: TGCGCCAGCAGCTTGGGCGCGACATTTTGGGAGACCCAGTACTTC. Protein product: CASSLGATFWETQYF.

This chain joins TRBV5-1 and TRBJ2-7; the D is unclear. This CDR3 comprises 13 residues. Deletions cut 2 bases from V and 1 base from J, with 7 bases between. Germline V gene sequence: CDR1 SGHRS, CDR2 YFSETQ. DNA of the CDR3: TGCGCCAGCAGCTTCGAAGGGTCCTACGAGCAGTACGTC. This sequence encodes CASSFEGSYEQYV.

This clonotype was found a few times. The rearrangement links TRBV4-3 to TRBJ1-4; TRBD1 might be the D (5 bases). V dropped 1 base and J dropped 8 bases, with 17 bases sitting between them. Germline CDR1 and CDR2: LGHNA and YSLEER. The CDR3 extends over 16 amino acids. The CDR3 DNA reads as TGCGCCAGCAGCCAAGTATCAACGGGGCTTGGGGAAAAACTGTTTTTT. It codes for CASSQVSTGLGEKLFF.

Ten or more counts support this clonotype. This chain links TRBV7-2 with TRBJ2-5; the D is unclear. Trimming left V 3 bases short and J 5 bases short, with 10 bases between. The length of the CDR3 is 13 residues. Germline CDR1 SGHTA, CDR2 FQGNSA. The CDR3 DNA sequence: TGTGCCAGCAGCTTTCAAGGCTGGGAGACCCAGTACTTC. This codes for CASSFQGWETQYF.

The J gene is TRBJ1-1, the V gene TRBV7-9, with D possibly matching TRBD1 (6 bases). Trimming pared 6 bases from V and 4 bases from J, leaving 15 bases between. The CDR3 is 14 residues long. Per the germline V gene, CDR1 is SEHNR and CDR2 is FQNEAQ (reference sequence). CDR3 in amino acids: CASRSDTRGTEAFF. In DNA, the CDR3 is TGTGCCAGCAGATCAGACACCAGGGGCACTGAAGCTTTCTTT.

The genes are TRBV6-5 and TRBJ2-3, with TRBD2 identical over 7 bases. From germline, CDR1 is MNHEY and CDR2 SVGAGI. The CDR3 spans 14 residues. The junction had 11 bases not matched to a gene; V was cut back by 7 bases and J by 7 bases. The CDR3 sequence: CASKAGPTYNTQYF. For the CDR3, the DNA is TGTGCCAGCAAAGCGGGGCCGACCTATAATACGCAGTATTTT.

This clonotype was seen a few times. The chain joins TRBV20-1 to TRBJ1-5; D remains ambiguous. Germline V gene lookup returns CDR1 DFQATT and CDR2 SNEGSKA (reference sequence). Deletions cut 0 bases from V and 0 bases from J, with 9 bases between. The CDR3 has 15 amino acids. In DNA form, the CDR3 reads TGCAGTGCTAGAGATTTCGGGTATAGCAATCAGCCCCAGCATTTT. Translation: CSARDFGYSNQPQHF.

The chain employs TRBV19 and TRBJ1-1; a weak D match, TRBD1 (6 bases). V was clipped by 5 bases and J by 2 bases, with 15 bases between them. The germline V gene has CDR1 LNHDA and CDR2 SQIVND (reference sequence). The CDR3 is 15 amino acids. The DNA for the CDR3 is TGTGCCAGTAGTCGCACAGGGCCCTATAACACTGAAGCTTTCTTT. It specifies CASSRTGPYNTEAFF.

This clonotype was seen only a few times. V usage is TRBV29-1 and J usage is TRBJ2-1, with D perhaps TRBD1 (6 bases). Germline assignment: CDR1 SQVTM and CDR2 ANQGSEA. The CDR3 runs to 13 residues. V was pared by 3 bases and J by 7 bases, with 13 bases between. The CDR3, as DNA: TGCAGCGTTGAGCCAGGGGCCGTGAATGAGCAGTTCTTC. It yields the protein CSVEPGAVNEQFF.

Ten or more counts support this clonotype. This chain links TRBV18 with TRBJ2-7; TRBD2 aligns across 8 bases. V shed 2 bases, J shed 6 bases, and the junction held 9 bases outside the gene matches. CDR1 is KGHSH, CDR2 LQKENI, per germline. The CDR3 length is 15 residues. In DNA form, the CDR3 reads TGTGCCAGCTCACCAGGGACTAGGGGGAGTGTCGAGCAGTACGTC. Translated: CASSPGTRGSVEQYV.

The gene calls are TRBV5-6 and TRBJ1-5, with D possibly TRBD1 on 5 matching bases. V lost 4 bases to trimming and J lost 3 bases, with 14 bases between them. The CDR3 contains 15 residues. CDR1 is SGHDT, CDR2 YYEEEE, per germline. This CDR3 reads CASSVADRPNQPQHF. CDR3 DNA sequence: TGTGCCAGCAGCGTAGCTGACAGACCCAATCAGCCCCAGCATTTT. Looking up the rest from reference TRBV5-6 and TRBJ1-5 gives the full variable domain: DAGVTQSPTHLIKTRGQQVTLRCSPKSGHDTVSWYQQALGQGPQFIFQYYEEEERQRGNFPDRFSGHQFPNYSSELNVNALLLGDSALYLCASSVADRPNQPQHFGDGTRLSIL.

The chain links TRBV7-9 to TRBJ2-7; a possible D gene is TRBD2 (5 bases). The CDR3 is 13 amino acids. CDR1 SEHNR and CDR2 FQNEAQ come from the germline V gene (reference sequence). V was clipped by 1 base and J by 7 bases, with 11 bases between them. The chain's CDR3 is CASSLVSGNEQYF. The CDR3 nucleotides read TGTGCCAGCAGCTTAGTCTCGGGGAATGAGCAGTACTTC.

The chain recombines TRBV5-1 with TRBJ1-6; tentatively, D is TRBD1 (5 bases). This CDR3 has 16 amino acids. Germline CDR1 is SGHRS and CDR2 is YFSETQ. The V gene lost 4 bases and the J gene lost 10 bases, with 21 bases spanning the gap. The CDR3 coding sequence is TGCGCCAGCAGCGACCGCGGTGCACAGGAGAACTCACCCCTCCACTTT. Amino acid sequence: CASSDRGAQENSPLHF.

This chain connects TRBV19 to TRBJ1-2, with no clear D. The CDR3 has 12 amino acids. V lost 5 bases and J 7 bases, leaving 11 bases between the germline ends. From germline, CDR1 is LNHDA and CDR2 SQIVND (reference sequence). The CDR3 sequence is CASSRFLTGYTF. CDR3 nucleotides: TGTGCCAGTAGTCGGTTCCTCACTGGCTACACCTTC.

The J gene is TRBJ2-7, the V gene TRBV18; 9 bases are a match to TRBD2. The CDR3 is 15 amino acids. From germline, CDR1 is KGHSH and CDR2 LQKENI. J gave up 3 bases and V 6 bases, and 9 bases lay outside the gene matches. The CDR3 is CASSRWAAGGYEQYF. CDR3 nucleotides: TGTGCCAGCTCCCGGTGGGCAGCGGGGGGCTACGAGCAGTACTTC.

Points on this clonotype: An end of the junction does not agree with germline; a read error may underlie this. For the CDR3, the DNA is TGCGCCAGCATCTTGAGGACAGGGAGTGACGAGCAGTACTTC. It is translated as CASILRTGSDEQYF. J is TRBJ2-7 and V is TRBV5-1, with 8 bases lining up with TRBD1. Germline V gene data show CDR1 as SGHRS and CDR2 as YFSETQ. The CDR3 is made up of 14 amino acids.

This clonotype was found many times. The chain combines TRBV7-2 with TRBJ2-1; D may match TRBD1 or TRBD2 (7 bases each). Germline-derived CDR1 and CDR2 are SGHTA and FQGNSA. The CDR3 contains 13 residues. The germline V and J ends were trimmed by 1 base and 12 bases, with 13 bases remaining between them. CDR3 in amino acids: CASSLGEGDRQFF. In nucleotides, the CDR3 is TGTGCCAGCAGCTTAGGGGAGGGGGACAGGCAGTTCTTC.

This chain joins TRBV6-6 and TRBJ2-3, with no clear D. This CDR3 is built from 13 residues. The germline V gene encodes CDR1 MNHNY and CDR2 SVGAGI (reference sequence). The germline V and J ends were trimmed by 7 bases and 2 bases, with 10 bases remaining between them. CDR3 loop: CASKAPITDTQYF. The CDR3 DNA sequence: TGTGCCAGCAAGGCACCGATCACAGATACGCAGTATTTT.

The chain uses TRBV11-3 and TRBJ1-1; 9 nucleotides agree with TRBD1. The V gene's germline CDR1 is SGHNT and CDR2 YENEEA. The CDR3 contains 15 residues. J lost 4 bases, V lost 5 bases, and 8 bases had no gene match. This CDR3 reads CASSPQGQGRTEAFF. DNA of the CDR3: TGTGCCAGCAGCCCCCAGGGACAGGGTCGCACTGAAGCTTTCTTT.

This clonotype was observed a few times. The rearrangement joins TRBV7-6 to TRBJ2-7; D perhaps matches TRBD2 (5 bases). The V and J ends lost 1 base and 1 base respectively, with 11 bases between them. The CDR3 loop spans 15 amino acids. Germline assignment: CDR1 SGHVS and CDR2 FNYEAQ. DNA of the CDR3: TGTGCCAGCAGCTTAGGAAGCGGACCATCCTACGAGCAGTACGTC. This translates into CASSLGSGPSYEQYV.

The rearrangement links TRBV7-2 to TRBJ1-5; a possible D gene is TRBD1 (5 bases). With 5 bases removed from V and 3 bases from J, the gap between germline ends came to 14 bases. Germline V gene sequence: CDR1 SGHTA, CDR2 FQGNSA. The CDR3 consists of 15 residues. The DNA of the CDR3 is TGTGCCAGCAGCCGAGCGGGGCGAGACAATCAGCCCCAGCATTTT. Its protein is CASSRAGRDNQPQHF.

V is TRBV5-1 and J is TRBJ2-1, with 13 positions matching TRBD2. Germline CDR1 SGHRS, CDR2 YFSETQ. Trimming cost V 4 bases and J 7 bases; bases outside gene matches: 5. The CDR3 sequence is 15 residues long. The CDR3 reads CASSQLAGGRNEQFF. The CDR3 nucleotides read TGCGCCAGCAGCCAACTAGCGGGGGGGCGGAATGAGCAGTTCTTC.

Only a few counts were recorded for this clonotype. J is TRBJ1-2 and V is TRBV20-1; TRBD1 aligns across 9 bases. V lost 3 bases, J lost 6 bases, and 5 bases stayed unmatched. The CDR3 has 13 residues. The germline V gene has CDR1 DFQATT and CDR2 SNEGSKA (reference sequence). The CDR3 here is CSASRGQGNGYTF. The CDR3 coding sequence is TGCAGTGCTAGTCGAGGACAGGGGAATGGCTACACCTTC.